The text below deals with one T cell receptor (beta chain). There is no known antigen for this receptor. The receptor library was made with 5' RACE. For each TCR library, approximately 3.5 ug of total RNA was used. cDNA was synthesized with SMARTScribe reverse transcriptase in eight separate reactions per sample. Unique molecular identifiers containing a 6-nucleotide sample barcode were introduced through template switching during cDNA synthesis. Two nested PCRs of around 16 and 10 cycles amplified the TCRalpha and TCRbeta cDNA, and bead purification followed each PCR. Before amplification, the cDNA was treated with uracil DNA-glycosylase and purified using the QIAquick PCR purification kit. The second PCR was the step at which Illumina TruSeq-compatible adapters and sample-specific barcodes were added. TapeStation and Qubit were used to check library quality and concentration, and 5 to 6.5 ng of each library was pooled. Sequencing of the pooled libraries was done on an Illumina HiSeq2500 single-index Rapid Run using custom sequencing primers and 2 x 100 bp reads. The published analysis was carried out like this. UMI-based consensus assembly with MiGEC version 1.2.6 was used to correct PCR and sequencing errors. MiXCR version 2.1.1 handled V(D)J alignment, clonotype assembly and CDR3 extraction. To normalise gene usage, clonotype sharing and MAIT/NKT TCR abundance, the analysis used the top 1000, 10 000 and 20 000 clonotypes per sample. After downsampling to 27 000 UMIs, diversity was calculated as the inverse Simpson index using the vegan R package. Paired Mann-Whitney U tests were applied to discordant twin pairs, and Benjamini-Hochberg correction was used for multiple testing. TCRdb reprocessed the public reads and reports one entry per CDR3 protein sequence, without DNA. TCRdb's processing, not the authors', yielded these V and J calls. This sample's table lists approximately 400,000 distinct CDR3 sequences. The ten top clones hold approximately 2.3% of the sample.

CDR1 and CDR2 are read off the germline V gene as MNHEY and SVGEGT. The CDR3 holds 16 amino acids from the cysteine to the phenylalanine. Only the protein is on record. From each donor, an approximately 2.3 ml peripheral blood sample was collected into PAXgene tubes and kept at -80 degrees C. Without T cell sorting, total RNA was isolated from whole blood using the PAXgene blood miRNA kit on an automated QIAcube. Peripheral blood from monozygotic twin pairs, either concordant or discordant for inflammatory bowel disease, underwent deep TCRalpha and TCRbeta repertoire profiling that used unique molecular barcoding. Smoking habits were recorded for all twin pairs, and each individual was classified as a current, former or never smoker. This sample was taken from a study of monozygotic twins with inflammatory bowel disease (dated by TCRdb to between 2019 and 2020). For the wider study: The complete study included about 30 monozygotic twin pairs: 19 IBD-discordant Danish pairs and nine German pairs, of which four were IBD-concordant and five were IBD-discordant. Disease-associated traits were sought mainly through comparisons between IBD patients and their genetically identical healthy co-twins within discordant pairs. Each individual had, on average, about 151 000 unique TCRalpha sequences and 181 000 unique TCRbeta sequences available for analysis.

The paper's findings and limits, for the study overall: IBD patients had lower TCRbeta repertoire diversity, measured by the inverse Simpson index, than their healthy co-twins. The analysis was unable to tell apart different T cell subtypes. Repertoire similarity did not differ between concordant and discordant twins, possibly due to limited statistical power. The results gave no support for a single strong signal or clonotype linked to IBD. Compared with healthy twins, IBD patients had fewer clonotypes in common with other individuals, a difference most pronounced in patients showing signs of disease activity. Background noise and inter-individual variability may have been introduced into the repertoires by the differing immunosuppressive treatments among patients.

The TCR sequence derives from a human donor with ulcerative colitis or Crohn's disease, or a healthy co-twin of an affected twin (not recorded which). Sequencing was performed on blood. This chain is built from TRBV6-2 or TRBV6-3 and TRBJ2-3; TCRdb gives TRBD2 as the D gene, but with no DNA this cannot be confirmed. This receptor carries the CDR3 CASRLILDSPTDTQYF.